The 4 T cell receptor beta chains below all came from one sample that was sequenced in a study of T cells after yellow fever vaccination. TCRdb reprocessed the 5' RACE reads with MiXCR, giving one entry per CDR3 protein. The table includes approximately 120,000 distinct CDR3 sequences, roughly 6.7% detected once. The sequenced sample was CD4+ T cells sorted from PBMCs, obtained approximately 11 days after the first yellow fever vaccination. The receptors stem from a man younger than 35 who received the YFV17D yellow fever vaccine.

This clonotype was counted at least ten times. V usage is TRBV4-2 and J usage is TRBJ2-1; TRBD2 agrees at 15 bases. This CDR3 region has 14 residues. Germline CDR1 reads LGHNA; CDR2 reads YNFKEQ. J lost 10 bases, V lost 8 bases, and 6 bases had no gene match. In DNA form, the CDR3 reads TGTGCCAGCGCCAAAGGGACTAGCGGGGGGGAGCAGTTCTTC. Amino acids: CASAKGTSGGEQFF.

The table lists this clonotype with a few counts. This rearrangement joins TRBV7-2 to TRBJ2-1; maybe TRBD2 (6 bases). Per germline, CDR1 SGHTA and CDR2 FQGNSA. CDR3 length: 16 residues. Trimming took off 0 bases at V and 4 bases at J, with 13 bases between the two ends. CDR3 bases: TGTGCCAGCAGCTTAGCTTCGGCGGGGAATTACAATGAGCAGTTCTTC. It yields the protein CASSLASAGNYNEQFF.

This clonotype was seen ten or more times. This chain connects TRBV14 to TRBJ2-5, with 9 nucleotides matching TRBD2. The germline V gene has CDR1 SGHDN and CDR2 FVKESK. Trimming cost V 0 bases and J 2 bases; bases outside gene matches: 4. The CDR3 consists of 16 residues. For the CDR3, the DNA is TGTGCCAGCAGCCAAGATTGGCTAGCGGGACAAGAGACCCAGTACTTC. This encodes CASSQDWLAGQETQYF.

The chain has TRBV20-1 and TRBJ2-5; the match to TRBD1 covers 7 bases. The CDR3 has 16 amino acids. Germline V lookup: CDR1 DFQATT, CDR2 SNEGSKA (reference sequence). Trimming cost V 1 base and J 5 bases; bases outside gene matches: 13. CDR3 protein: CSARVIYRGWTETQYF. Written as DNA, the CDR3 is TGCAGTGCTAGAGTTATTTACAGGGGATGGACTGAGACCCAGTACTTC.